These 5 T cell receptor beta chains came from one sample sequenced in a study of cytomegalovirus exposure and HLA in healthy donors. The primer mix had 60 Vbeta and 13 Jbeta primers. TCRdb keeps only in-frame clones here, not all; method: immunoSEQ multiplex PCR. The table lists 170,000 or so clones, 77% of them singletons. Input material: PBMCs. These receptors all come from a woman in her 30s in good health and CMV-seronegative.

The rearrangement links TRBV15 to TRBJ2-1; 12 bases fit TRBD2. J lost 8 bases, V lost 1 base, and 12 bases had no gene match. CDR1 is LNHNV and CDR2 is YYDKDF in the germline V gene (reference sequence). This CDR3 contains 18 residues. CDR3 in DNA: TGTGCCACCAGCAGAGGGGGACTAGCGGGCCTCACCAGGGATGAGCAGTTCTTC. This translates into CATSRGGLAGLTRDEQFF.

The CDR3 region is CASSLHQGTSYEQYF. In DNA, the CDR3 is TGTGCCAGCAGTTTGCACCAGGGCACCTCCTACGAGCAGTACTTC. This sequence joins TRBV27 and TRBJ2-7; D may be TRBD1 (5 bases). Germline CDR1 reads MNHEY; CDR2 reads SMNVEV (reference sequence). V was shortened by 3 bases and J by 0 bases, with 12 bases between the two germline ends. This CDR3 is built from 15 residues.

Only a few counts were recorded for this clone. The chain is built from TRBV29-1 and TRBJ1-1, with 7 bases lining up with TRBD1. The CDR3 loop spans 15 amino acids. CDR1 is SQVTM and CDR2 is ANQGSEA in the germline V gene. With 7 bases clipped from V and 7 bases from J, the junction kept 18 bases outside the gene matches. The CDR3 protein is CSGVIRGLKGSEAFF. In nucleotides, the CDR3 is TGCAGCGGGGTGATAAGGGGGCTAAAGGGAAGTGAAGCTTTCTTT.

V is TRBV11-2 and J is TRBJ2-5, with TRBD2 matching 9 bases. The CDR3 runs 15 residues. The ends lost 0 bases at V and 5 bases at J; junction bases unmatched: 4. Looked up from germline, CDR1 is SGHAT and CDR2 is FQNNGV. CDR3 residues: CASSLEAGGRETQYF. The DNA for the CDR3 is TGTGCCAGCAGCTTAGAAGCGGGGGGTCGGGAGACCCAGTACTTC.

The CDR3 DNA sequence: TGTGCCAGCAGACTCGGGACAGATAGCAATCAGCCCCAGCATTTT. Its protein product is CASRLGTDSNQPQHF. The chain combines TRBV6-6 with TRBJ1-5; 7 nucleotides line up with TRBD1. The germline V gene has CDR1 MNHNY and CDR2 SVGAGI (reference sequence). The CDR3 totals 15 residues. J lost 0 bases, V lost 6 bases, and 5 bases had no gene match.